The text below deals with one T cell receptor (beta chain). Its antigen is still unknown. The PCR was carried out with 60 Vbeta primers and 13 Jbeta primers. Libraries were prepared by immunoSEQ multiplex PCR; TCRdb keeps only in-frame clonotypes and omits some of them. The sample comprises about 150,000 clones, roughly four fifths of which are singletons, and 1.2% to 1.5% rests with the top ten. This entry is derived from a study of cytomegalovirus exposure and HLA in healthy donors. Study details: A data release that came early held about 89 million unique TCRs from HLA-typed donors. Whole-study results and caveats: Association of roughly 18,000 TCR beta sequences with HLA alleles was found at 0.05 false discovery rate in a later analysis. Further analysis, carried out later, found HLA-associated TCR beta chains more clonally expanded than equally common other chains.

CDR1 and CDR2 from the germline V gene are MDHEN and SYDVKM. V shed 5 bases, J shed 0 bases, and the junction held 10 bases outside the gene matches. The CDR3 has 17 residues. The source of this sequence is a man aged 18-30 years in good health and CMV-seronegative. Sequencing was done on a sample of PBMCs. The rearrangement joins TRBV28 to TRBJ2-3; 8 bases are a match to TRBD2. CDR3 DNA: TGTGCCAGCAGTGCTCTGGTAGCGGGAACTAGCACAGATACGCAGTATTTT. This sequence encodes CASSALVAGTSTDTQYF.